This note documents a single TCR beta chain sequence. This CDR3 region has 16 residues. Looked up from germline, CDR1 is SEHNR and CDR2 is FQNEAQ (reference sequence). The ends lost 4 bases at V and 4 bases at J; junction bases unmatched: 7. These data are taken from a study of cytomegalovirus exposure and HLA in healthy donors. Participants comprised healthy donors of bone marrow. In the PCR, 60 Vbeta and 13 Jbeta primers were used. Assay used: immunoSEQ multiplex PCR; TCRdb lists only in-frame clones, some missing. The repertoire holds some 140,000 clones, with about 74% as singletons. Sequenced sample: PBMCs. The V and J genes are TRBV7-9 and TRBJ2-1, with 10 bases identical to TRBD2. This receptor was obtained from a man aged 35 to 55 in good health and CMV-seronegative. CDR3 in amino acids: CASSSLAGGVYNEQFF. The CDR3, as DNA: TGTGCCAGCAGCTCCTTAGCGGGGGGTGTGTACAATGAGCAGTTCTTC.